Included here is one T cell receptor (beta chain) sequence, with context. The antigen this receptor binds is unknown. Base-call qualities are not available, and no considerably larger clone is one nucleotide away. The sample is drawn from a study of T-cell memory formation after mild COVID-19 (dated by TCRdb to about 2021). In the study overall: Most TCR sequence clusters were specific to one of the two donors. Longitudinal TCRalpha and TCRbeta repertoire sequencing tracked T-cell clones expanding and contracting after mild COVID-19 in a couple of donors. The cohort was made up of two young adult volunteers, one female and one male, who were previously healthy. The full study reports these points: Only a couple of mild cases were covered in the study, and larger cohorts including severe cases with pre-infection samples were considered necessary. From day 15 to 85, contracting clones showed balanced CD4/CD8 phenotypes, whereas a second wave of clones that expanded from day 15 to 37 leaned towards CD4+. Contracting CD4+ clones were found mainly in CM and EM memory subsets, while CD8+ clones were enriched in EMRA. Some responding clones were found in pre-infection memory, which suggests that pre-existing cross-reactive memory T cells took part in the SARS-CoV-2 response. SARS-CoV-2 specificity was not confirmed for the second-wave clones peaking on day 37.

The CDR3 goes from the cysteine to the phenylalanine over 13 residues. Of all the DNA, just the CDR3 is kept, 39 bases in frame from base 1. CDR1 and CDR2 are read off the germline V gene (reference sequence) as MNHEY and SMNVEV. The germline ends are 11 bases apart after V is trimmed by 5 bases and J by 4 bases. Ficoll-Paque density gradient centrifugation was the method used to isolate PBMCs. Sequenced on an Illumina NovaSeq 6000. Using 5'RACE with constant-segment primers, TCRalpha and TCRbeta cDNA libraries were constructed, with sample barcodes and unique molecular identifiers added in the process. RNA was extracted from every sample with Trizol reagent. Amplification of the libraries took two PCR steps, and the second step added a second sample barcode plus Illumina TruSeq adapters. Sequencing of the libraries was done on an Illumina NovaSeq, producing 2 x 150 bp paired-end reads. Per the original workflow: Reads were demultiplexed and collapsed into UMI-guided consensus sequences with migec v1.2.7. Using mixcr v2.1.11, UMI consensuses were aligned to TRA and TRB V and J templates and then assembled into clonotypes. A clonotype was counted as expanded or contracted only when both edgeR and NoisET called the clonotype significant, with the noise models trained on biological replicates. For edgeR calls, the thresholds were a false discovery rate-adjusted p below 0.01 and a log2 fold-change of 1. As an exploratory analysis of dynamics, max-normalized trajectories of the 1000 most abundant clonotypes were examined with PCA combined with hierarchical clustering. The CD4 or CD8 phenotype of responding clones was assigned using the separately sequenced CD4+ and CD8+ repertoires. TCRdb ran its own pipeline on the public reads, namely fastp trimming at Q25 and MiXCR clone calling, and kept in-frame beta chains. CDR3 protein duplicates are merged, each entry listing the most common genes and DNA. None of the V and J calls come from the authors' own analysis; TCRdb made them. The sample includes around 370,000 distinct CDR3 sequences, with roughly 20% observed a single time. The top ten hold roughly an eighth of the sample.

The clonotype comes from an adult woman who had mild COVID-19 (a few samples of this study predate the infection). The sample titles of this study are shuffled in the database, so cell type and time point are left out; the donor was told from shared clones. Material for sequencing was PBMCs or a T cell subset sorted from them (not recorded which). The rearrangement joined TRBV27 to TRBJ2-5; the D gene identity is not certain. The CDR3 here reads CASSLRPRETQYF. The nucleotide sequence is given as TGTGCCAGCAGTCTTCGGCCCAGAGAGACCCAGTACTTC.